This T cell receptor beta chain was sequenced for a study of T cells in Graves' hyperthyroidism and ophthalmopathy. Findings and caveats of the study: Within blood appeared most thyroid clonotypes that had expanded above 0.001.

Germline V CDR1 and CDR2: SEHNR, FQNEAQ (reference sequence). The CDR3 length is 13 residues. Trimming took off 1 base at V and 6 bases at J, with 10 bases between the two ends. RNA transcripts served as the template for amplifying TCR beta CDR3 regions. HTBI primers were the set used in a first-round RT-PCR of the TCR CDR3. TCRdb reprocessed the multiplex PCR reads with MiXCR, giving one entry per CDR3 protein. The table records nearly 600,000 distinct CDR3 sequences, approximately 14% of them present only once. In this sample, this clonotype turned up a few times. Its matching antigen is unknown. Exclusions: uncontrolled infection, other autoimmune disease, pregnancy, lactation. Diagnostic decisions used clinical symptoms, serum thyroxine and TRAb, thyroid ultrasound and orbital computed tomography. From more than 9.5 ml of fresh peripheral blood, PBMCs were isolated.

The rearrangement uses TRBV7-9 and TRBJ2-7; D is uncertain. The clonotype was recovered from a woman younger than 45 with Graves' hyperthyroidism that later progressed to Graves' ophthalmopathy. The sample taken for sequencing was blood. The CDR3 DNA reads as TGTGCCAGCAGCTTAGGGGCGAGCGTCGAGCAGTACTTC. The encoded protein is CASSLGASVEQYF.